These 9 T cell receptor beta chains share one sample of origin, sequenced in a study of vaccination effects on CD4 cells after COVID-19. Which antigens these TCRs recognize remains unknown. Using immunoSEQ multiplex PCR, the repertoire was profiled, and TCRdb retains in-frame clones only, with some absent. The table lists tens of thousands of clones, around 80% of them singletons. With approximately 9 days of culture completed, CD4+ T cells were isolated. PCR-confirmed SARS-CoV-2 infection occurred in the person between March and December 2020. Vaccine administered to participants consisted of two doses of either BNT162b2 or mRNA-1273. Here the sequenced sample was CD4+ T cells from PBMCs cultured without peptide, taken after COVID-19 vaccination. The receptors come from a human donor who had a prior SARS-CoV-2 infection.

In DNA form, the CDR3 reads TGTGCCAGCAGTAGACTCCGGGAGGCGGGCTATGGCTACACCTTC. Translated, it gives CASSRLREAGYGYTF. This rearrangement joins TRBV2 to TRBJ1-2; no reliable D call. V lost 5 bases and J lost 4, with 17 bases in between. In germline, CDR1 is SNHLY, CDR2 FYNNEI. The CDR3 is made up of 15 amino acids.

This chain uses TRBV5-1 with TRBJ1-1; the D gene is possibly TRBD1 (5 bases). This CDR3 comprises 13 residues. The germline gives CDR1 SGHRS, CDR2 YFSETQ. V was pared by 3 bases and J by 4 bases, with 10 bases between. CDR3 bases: TGCGCCAGCAGCTCCGACAGACTCACTGAAGCTTTCTTT. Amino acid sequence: CASSSDRLTEAFF.

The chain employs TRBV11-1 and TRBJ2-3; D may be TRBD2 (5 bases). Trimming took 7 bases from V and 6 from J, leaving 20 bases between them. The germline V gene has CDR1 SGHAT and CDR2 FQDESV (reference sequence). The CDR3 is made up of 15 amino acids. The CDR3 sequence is CASKVGRGPPDTQYF. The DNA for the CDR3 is TGTGCCAGCAAGGTGGGCCGGGGTCCCCCGGATACGCAGTATTTT. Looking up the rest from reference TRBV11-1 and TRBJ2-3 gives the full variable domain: EAEVAQSPRYKITEKSQAVAFWCDPISGHATLYWYRQILGQGPELLVQFQDESVVDDSQLPKDRFSAERLKGVDSTLKIQPAELGDSAMYLCASKVGRGPPDTQYFGPGTRLTVL.

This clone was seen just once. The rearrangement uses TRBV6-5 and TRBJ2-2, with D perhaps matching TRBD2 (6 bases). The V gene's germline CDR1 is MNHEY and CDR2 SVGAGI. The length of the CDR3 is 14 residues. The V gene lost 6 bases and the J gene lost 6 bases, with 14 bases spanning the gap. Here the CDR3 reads CASRGDFSAGELFF. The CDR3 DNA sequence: TGTGCCAGCAGAGGGGACTTCTCAGCCGGGGAGCTGTTTTTT.

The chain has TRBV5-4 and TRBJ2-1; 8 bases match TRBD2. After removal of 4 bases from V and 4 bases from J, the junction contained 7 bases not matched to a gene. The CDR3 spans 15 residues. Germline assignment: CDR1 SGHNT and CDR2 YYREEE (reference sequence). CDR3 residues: CASSPTGTRYNEQFF. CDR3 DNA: TGTGCCAGCAGCCCCACCGGGACTAGATACAATGAGCAGTTCTTC.

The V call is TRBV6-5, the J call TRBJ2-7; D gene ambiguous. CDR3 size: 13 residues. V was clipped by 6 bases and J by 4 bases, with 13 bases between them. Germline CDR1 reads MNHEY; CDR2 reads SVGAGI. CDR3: CASRPSLSYEQYF. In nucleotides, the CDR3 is TGTGCCAGCAGACCCTCCCTCTCATACGAGCAGTACTTC.

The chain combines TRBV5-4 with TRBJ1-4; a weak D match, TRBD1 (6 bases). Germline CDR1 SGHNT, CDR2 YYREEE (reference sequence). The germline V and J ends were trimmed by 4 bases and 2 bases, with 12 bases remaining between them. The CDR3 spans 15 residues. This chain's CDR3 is CASSAGGRTNEKLFF. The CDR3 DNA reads TGTGCCAGCAGCGCGGGGGGGCGCACTAATGAAAAACTGTTTTTT.

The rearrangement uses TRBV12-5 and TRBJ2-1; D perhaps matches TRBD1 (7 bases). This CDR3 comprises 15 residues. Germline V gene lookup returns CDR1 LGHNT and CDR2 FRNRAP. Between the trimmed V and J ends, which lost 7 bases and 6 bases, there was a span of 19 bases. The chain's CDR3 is CASVLTGRSLNEQFF. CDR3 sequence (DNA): TGTGCTAGTGTTCTGACAGGGAGGAGCCTCAATGAGCAGTTCTTC. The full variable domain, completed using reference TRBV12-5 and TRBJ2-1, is DARVTQTPRHKVTEMGQEVTMRCQPILGHNTVFWYRQTMMQGLELLAYFRNRAPLDDSGMPKDRFSAEMPDATLATLKIQPSEPRDSAVYFCASVLTGRSLNEQFFGPGTRLTVL.

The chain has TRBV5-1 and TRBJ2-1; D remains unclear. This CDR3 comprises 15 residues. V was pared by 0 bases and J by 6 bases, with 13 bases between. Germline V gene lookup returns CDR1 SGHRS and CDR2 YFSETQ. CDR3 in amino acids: CASSLVGTAINEQFF. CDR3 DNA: TGCGCCAGCAGCTTGGTTGGCACCGCGATCAATGAGCAGTTCTTC.